What follows describes a single T cell receptor beta chain. The source of the sample is a study of shared clonotypes between healthy human individuals. Measured with immunoSEQ multiplex PCR; TCRdb has only the in-frame clones, and not every one. The sample has about 2.4 million clones; just over 90% are singletons. The sequence derives from a man between 18 and 35 years old in good health. The sequenced sample consisted of naive CD4+ T cells sorted from blood. This sample's subset: CD45RA+ positively selected.

CDR3 sequence (DNA): TGTGCCTGGAGTGAGGGGGTTGTAGGTTCACCCCTCCACTTT. It codes for CAWSEGVVGSPLHF. V and J are TRBV30 and TRBJ1-6; D might be TRBD1 (6 bases). CDR3 length: 14 amino acids. Germline V lookup: CDR1 GTSNPN, CDR2 SVGIG (reference sequence). V shed 1 base and J shed 9 bases, with 13 bases lying between them. Combining the CDR3 with reference TRBV30 and TRBJ1-6 gives the whole variable domain SQTIHQWPATLVQPVGSPLSLECTVEGTSNPNLYWYRQAAGRGLQLLFYSVGIGQISSEVPQNLSASRPQDRQFILSSKKLLLSDSGFYLCAWSEGVVGSPLHFGNGTRLTVT.